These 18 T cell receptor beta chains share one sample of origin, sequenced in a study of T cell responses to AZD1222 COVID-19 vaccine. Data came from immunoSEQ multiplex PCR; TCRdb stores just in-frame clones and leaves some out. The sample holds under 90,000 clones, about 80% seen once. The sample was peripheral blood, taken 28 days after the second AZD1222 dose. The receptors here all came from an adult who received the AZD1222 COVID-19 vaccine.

CDR3 sequence (DNA): TGCGCCAGCAGCCAACACCGCGGGACCGCAGATACGCAGTATTTT. Its translation: CASSQHRGTADTQYF. This chain uses TRBV4-3 with TRBJ2-3, with a possible D match to TRBD2 (6 bases). Germline V lookup: CDR1 LGHNA, CDR2 YSLEER. Between the trimmed V and J ends, which lost 2 bases and 4 bases, there was a span of 13 bases. The CDR3 loop spans 15 amino acids.

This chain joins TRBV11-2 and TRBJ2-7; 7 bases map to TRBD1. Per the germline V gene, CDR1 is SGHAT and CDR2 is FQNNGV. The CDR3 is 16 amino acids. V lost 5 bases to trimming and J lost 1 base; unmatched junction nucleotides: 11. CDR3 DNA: TGTGCCAGCAGCCCCGCGTCGGGGACAGTGTCCTACGAGCAGTACTTC. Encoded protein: CASSPASGTVSYEQYF.

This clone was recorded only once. The DNA for the CDR3 is TGTGCCAGCAGGCCAGGGGTAGAAGAGACCCAGTACTTC. Amino acids: CASRPGVEETQYF. The chain recombines TRBV28 with TRBJ2-5; D possibly corresponds to TRBD1 (6 bases). The germline gives CDR1 MDHEN, CDR2 SYDVKM. The V end was cut by 6 bases, the J end by 3 bases, with 11 bases between. The CDR3 has 13 residues.

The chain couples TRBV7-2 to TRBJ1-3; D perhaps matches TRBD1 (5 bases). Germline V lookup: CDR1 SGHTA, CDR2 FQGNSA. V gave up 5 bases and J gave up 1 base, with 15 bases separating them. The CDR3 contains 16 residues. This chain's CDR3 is CASSPGRTLSGNTIYF. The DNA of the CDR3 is TGTGCCAGCAGCCCGGGACGGACGCTTTCTGGAAACACCATATATTTT.

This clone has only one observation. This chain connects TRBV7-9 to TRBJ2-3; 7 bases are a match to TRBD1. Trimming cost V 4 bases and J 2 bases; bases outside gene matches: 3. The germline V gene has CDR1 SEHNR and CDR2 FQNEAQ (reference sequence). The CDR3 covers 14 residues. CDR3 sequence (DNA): TGTGCCAGCAGCTCTGGACAGGACACAGATACGCAGTATTTT. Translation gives CASSSGQDTDTQYF.

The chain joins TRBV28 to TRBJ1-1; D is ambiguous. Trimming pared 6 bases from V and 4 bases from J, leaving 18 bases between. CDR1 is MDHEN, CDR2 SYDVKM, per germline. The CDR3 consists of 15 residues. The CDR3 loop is CASSSSLIIPTEAFF. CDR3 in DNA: TGTGCCAGCAGCTCCTCACTGATAATACCCACTGAAGCTTTCTTT.

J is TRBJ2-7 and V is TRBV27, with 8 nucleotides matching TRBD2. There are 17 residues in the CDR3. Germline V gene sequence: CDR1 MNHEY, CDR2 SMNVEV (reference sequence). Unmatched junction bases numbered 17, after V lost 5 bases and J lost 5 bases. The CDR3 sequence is CASSPISGNLWGNEQYF. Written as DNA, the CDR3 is TGTGCCAGCAGTCCCATTAGCGGGAACCTCTGGGGGAACGAGCAGTACTTC.

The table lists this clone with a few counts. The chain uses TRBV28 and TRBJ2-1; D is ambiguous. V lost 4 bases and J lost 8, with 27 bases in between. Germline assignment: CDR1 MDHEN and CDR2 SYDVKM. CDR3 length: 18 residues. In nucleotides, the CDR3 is TGTGCCAGCAGTTCCCAAAAGGCATCGACAAGACCTCGGGATGAGCAGTTCTTC. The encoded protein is CASSSQKASTRPRDEQFF. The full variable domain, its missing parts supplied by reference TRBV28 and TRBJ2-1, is DVKVTQSSRYLVKRTGEKVFLECVQDMDHENMFWYRQDPGLGLRLIYFSYDVKMKEKGDIPEGYSVSREKKERFSLILESASTNQTSMYLCASSSQKASTRPRDEQFFGPGTRLTVL.

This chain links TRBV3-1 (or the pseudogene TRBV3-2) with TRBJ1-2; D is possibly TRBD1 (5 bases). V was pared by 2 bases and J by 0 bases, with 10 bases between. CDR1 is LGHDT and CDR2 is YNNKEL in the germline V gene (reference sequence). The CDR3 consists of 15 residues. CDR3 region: CASSQRDAANYGYTF. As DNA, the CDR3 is TGTGCCAGCAGCCAAAGGGACGCTGCTAACTATGGCTACACCTTC.

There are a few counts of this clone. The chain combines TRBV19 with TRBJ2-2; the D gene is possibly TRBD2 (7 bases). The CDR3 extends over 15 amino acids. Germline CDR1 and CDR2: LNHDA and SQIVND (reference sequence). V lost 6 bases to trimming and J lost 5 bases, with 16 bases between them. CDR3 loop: CASSFSGGRTGELFF. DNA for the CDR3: TGTGCCAGTAGCTTCTCGGGGGGCAGGACCGGGGAGCTGTTTTTT.

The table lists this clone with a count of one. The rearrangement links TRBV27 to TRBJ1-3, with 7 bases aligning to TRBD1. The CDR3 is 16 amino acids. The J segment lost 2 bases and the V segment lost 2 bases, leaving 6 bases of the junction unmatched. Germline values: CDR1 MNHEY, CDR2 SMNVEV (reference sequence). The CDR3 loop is CASSLRADRAGNTIYF. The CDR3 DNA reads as TGTGCCAGCAGTTTACGCGCCGACAGGGCTGGAAACACCATATATTTT.

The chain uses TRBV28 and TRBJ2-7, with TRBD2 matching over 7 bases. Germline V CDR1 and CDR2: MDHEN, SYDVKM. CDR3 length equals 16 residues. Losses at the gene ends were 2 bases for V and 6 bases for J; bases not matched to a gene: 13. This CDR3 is CASSLPRGGSSFEQYF. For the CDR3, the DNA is TGTGCCAGCAGTTTACCCCGGGGAGGGAGTTCGTTCGAGCAGTACTTC.

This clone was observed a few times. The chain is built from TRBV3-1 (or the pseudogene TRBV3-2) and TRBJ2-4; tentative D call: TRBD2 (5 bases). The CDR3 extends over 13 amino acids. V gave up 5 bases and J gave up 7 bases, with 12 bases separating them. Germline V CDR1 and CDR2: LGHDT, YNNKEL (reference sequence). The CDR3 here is CASSSFPGNIQYF. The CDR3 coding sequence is TGTGCCAGCAGCTCATTCCCGGGGAACATTCAGTACTTC.

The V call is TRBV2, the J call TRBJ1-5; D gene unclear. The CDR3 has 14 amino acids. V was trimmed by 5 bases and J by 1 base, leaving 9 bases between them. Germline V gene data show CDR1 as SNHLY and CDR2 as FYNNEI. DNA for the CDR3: TGTGCCAGCAGTATATTTATCAGCAATCAGCCCCAGCATTTT. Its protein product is CASSIFISNQPQHF.

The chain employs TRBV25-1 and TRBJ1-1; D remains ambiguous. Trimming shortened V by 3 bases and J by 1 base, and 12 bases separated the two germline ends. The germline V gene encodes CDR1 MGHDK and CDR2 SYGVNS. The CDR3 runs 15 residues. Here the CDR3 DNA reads TGTGCCAGCAGTGAGTTGGGTTCAACGAACACTGAAGCTTTCTTT. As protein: CASSELGSTNTEAFF.

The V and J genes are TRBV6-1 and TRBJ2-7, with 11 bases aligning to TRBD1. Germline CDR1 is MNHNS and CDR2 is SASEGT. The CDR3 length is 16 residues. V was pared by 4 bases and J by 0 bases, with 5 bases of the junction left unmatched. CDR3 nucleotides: TGTGCCAGCAGTGGACCGGGACAGGGGGTCTCCTACGAGCAGTACTTC. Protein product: CASSGPGQGVSYEQYF.

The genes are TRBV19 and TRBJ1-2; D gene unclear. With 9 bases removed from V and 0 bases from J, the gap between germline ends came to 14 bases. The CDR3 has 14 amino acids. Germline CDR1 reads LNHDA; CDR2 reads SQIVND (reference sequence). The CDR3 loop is CASSPAEANYGYTF. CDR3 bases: TGTGCCAGCTCCCCGGCGGAAGCTAACTATGGCTACACCTTC.

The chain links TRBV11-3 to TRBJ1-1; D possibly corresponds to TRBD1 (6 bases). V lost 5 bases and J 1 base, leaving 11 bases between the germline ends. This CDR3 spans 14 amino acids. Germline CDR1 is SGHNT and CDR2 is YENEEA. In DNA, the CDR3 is TGTGCCAGCAGCCCAGGGGCCTCGAACACTGAAGCTTTCTTT. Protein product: CASSPGASNTEAFF.